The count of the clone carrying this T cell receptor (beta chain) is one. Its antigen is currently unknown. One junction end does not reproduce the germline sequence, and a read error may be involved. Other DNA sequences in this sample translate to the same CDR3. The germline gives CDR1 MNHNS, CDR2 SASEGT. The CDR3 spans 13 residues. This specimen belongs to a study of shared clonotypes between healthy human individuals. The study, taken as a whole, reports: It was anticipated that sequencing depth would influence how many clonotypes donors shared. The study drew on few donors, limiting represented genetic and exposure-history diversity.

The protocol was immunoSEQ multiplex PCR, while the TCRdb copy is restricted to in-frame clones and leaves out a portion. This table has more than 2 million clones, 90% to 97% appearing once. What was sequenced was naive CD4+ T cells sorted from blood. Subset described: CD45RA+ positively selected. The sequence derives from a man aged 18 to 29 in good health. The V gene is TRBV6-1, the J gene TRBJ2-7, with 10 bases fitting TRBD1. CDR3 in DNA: TGTGCCAGCCAAGACCCGACAGGGGGCACCCTTCTCTTT. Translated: CASQDPTGGTLLF.